The 15 T cell receptor beta chains reported below all come from one sample, sequenced in a study of blood T cells in healthy people across ages. Using a J-beta primer mix together with a sample-barcoded 5' primer, a second PCR was run for 7 to 11 cycles. TCRdb re-called the 5' RACE reads with MiXCR, one entry per CDR3 protein. The sample consists of about a million distinct CDR3 sequences, 45% to 50% of them appearing once. Sequencing was carried out using blood. The receptors were gathered from a man between 25 and 39 years old in good health.

The genes are TRBV18 and TRBJ1-1, with a weak D call TRBD1 (6 bases). The CDR3 is made up of 14 amino acids. From germline, CDR1 is KGHSH and CDR2 LQKENI. With 3 bases removed from V and 7 bases from J, the gap between germline ends came to 15 bases. CDR3 DNA sequence: TGTGCCAGCTCACCCCAGACAGGCCGTAGTGAAGCTTTCTTT. As protein: CASSPQTGRSEAFF.

This clonotype showed up just a few times. The chain carries TRBV24-1 and TRBJ2-1; 9 bases agree with TRBD1. V lost 3 bases, J lost 5 bases, and 4 bases stayed unmatched. The CDR3 is made up of 15 amino acids. Per the germline V gene, CDR1 is KGHDR and CDR2 is SFDVKD. Here the CDR3 reads CATSDTGGAHNEQFF. The CDR3 bases are TGTGCCACCAGTGATACAGGGGGCGCCCACAATGAGCAGTTCTTC.

The chain links TRBV20-1 to TRBJ1-1; 9 bases are a match to TRBD1. The junction had 10 bases not matched to a gene; V was cut back by 6 bases and J by 5 bases. The CDR3 has 14 residues. Germline V gene data show CDR1 as DFQATT and CDR2 as SNEGSKA (reference sequence). The CDR3 here is CSAGNRGQGTEAFF. DNA for the CDR3: TGCAGTGCGGGTAACAGGGGGCAGGGGACTGAAGCTTTCTTT.

As to this clonotype: The junction does not match germline at one end; this may be a read error. The V call is TRBV7-3, the J call TRBJ2-1; 10 bases fit TRBD2. The CDR3 extends over 14 amino acids. CDR1 is SGHTA and CDR2 is FQGTGA in the germline V gene. The CDR3 DNA sequence: TGTGTCAGCAGCTTAGCGGGGGGCGGCAATGAGCAGTTCTTC. This encodes CVSSLAGGGNEQFF.

This clonotype has more than one count but fewer than ten. This chain links TRBV6-5 with TRBJ2-7, with D perhaps TRBD2 (5 bases). Trimming left V 6 bases short and J 0 bases short, with 6 bases between. The CDR3 totals 12 residues. Germline values: CDR1 MNHEY, CDR2 SVGAGI. The CDR3 region is CASRDFSYEQYF. As DNA, the CDR3 is TGTGCCAGCAGGGACTTCTCCTACGAGCAGTACTTC.

The chain links TRBV15 to TRBJ1-2; TRBD1 might be the D (6 bases). Germline loops: CDR1 LNHNV, CDR2 YYDKDF (reference sequence). The CDR3 sequence is 15 residues long. The germline V and J ends were trimmed by 0 bases and 8 bases, with 16 bases remaining between them. Here the CDR3 DNA reads TGTGCCACCAGCAGAGATCACCCCAGGGGCAGCGGCTACACCTTC. This translates into CATSRDHPRGSGYTF.

This clonotype has more than one count but fewer than ten. The chain combines TRBV25-1 with TRBJ2-6, with D tentatively TRBD1 (5 bases). V lost 10 bases to trimming and J lost 0 bases, with 10 bases between them. Germline CDR1 is MGHDK and CDR2 is SYGVNS. The CDR3 totals 14 residues. The CDR3 bases are TGTGCCATCCAAGACAGCTCTGGGGCCAACGTCCTGACTTTC. Translation: CAIQDSSGANVLTF.

This clonotype was counted only a few times. The chain recombines TRBV6-5 with TRBJ2-1; D uncertain. This CDR3 has 15 residues. V was trimmed by 0 bases and J by 8 bases, leaving 14 bases between them. The germline V gene has CDR1 MNHEY and CDR2 SVGAGI. This CDR3 reads CASSYSYVGGYEQFF. CDR3 DNA: TGTGCCAGCAGTTACTCTTACGTCGGTGGGTATGAGCAGTTCTTC.

This chain joins TRBV15 and TRBJ2-7; the D gene is possibly TRBD2 (5 bases). Germline V CDR1 and CDR2: LNHNV, YYDKDF (reference sequence). V was clipped by 5 bases and J by 3 bases, with 23 bases between them. The CDR3 has 17 amino acids. The CDR3 nucleotides are TGTGCCACCAGCGCCGCGATTTGGACTCCAATACTCTACGAGCAGTACTTC. This sequence encodes CATSAAIWTPILYEQYF. Supplemented by reference TRBV15 and TRBJ2-7, the full variable domain reads DAMVIQNPRYQVTQFGKPVTLSCSQTLNHNVMYWYQQKSSQAPKLLFHYYDKDFNNEADTPDNFQSRRPNTSFCFLDIRSPGLGDTAMYLCATSAAIWTPILYEQYFGPGTRLTVT.

In the case of this clonotype: One end of the junction does not line up with germline, which may come from a read error. V usage is TRBV3-1 and J usage is TRBJ2-1; D unresolved. This CDR3 contains 13 residues. Germline V CDR1 and CDR2: LGHDT, YNNKEL (reference sequence). This CDR3 is CASSQEGNNERFF. Written as DNA, the CDR3 is TGTGCCAGCAGCCAAGAAGGGAACAATGAGCGGTTCTTC.

This clonotype was detected a few times. This rearrangement joins TRBV7-9 to TRBJ2-5; D is undetermined. The germline V and J ends were trimmed by 1 base and 3 bases, with 9 bases remaining between them. Per germline, CDR1 SEHNR and CDR2 FQNEAQ (reference sequence). The CDR3 is made up of 14 amino acids. In nucleotides, the CDR3 is TGTGCCAGCAGCTTAGGTTATTTGGAAGAGACCCAGTACTTC. Its protein product is CASSLGYLEETQYF.

V is TRBV7-6 and J is TRBJ1-4; no clear D gene. This CDR3 comprises 16 residues. The V gene lost 5 bases and the J gene lost 0 bases, with 13 bases spanning the gap. Germline-derived CDR1 and CDR2 are SGHVS and FNYEAQ. In nucleotides, the CDR3 is TGTGCCAGCAGCCTAGTTCCGGGAGCAACTAATGAAAAACTGTTTTTT. Translated: CASSLVPGATNEKLFF. The full variable domain, completed using reference TRBV7-6 and TRBJ1-4, is GAGVSQSPRYKVTKRGQDVALRCDPISGHVSLYWYRQALGQGPEFLTYFNYEAQQDKSGLPNDRFSAERPEGSISTLTIQRTEQRDSAMYRCASSLVPGATNEKLFFGSGTQLSVL.

The chain links TRBV4-3 to TRBJ2-5; possible D gene TRBD2, 6 bases. CDR1 and CDR2 from the germline V gene are LGHNA and YSLEER. CDR3 size: 15 residues. V was pared by 4 bases and J by 4 bases, with 16 bases between. The CDR3 here is CASSLTGLTPETQYF. The CDR3 region has the DNA TGCGCCAGCAGCCTCACCGGACTAACCCCAGAGACCCAGTACTTC.

The chain carries TRBV6-2 or TRBV6-3 and TRBJ1-5, with 7 nucleotides matching TRBD1. This CDR3 contains 16 residues. Germline V lookup: CDR1 MNHEY, CDR2 SVGEGT. With 7 bases clipped from V and 2 bases from J, the junction kept 11 bases outside the gene matches. The DNA of the CDR3 is TGTGCCAGCACCTACCGACAGGGTGTGGGCAATCAGCCCCAGCATTTT. This translates into CASTYRQGVGNQPQHF.

This clonotype has more than one count but fewer than ten. The chain recombines TRBV7-2 with TRBJ2-3, with 9 bases that match TRBD2. Germline V lookup: CDR1 SGHTA, CDR2 FQGNSA. The CDR3 contains 16 residues. The ends lost 2 bases at V and 3 bases at J; junction bases unmatched: 6. The CDR3 loop is CASSLRGLAGTDTQYF. Here the CDR3 DNA reads TGTGCCAGCAGCTTACGGGGTCTAGCGGGGACAGATACGCAGTATTTT.